Many counts were recorded for the clone carrying this T cell receptor beta chain. Its antigen is still unknown. The CDR3 sequence is 12 residues long. Germline V CDR1 and CDR2: LGHDT, YNNKEL (reference sequence). The ends were cut back, 1 base at V and 12 bases at J, with 10 bases in the middle. Semi-nested PCR with Nested Universal Primer A followed constant-region reverse priming of full-length variable regions. TCRdb independently ran MiXCR on the 5' RACE reads; one entry per CDR3 protein. Counted here are about 32,000 distinct CDR3 sequences, 27% occurring once; the ten biggest clones make up less than 2.5%. Findings and caveats of the study: Tumor memory CD4+ T cell TCR gene usage was found to cluster with blood and lymph node memory CD4+ cells and with lymph node naive CD4+ cells. Whole repertoires were not studied in the larger cohort, only one V-J beta rearrangement.

Treg sorting used a CD4+CD25+CD127-/low gate. Input material: tumor-infiltrating Tregs sorted from the breast tumor. J is TRBJ2-1 and V is TRBV3-1; possibly TRBD2 for D (5 bases). This TCR was sampled from a female donor with breast cancer. CDR3 loop: CASSQGQEAQFF. CDR3 DNA: TGTGCCAGCAGCCAAGGCCAGGAGGCGCAGTTCTTC.